This T cell receptor (beta chain) was obtained from a study of tumor-infiltrating lymphocytes in glioblastoma multiforme. Study-level findings and limits: T cells were not sorted into functional subsets. Clone frequencies may be distorted by unequal TCR transcripts per cell.

TCRB libraries came from RNA via three nested multiplex PCR rounds. A C-beta primer primed TCRB cDNA from 0.45 to 0.5 ug RNA. No unique molecular identifiers were described for these TCRB libraries. TCRdb passed the multiplex PCR reads through MiXCR, listing each CDR3 protein once. The sample records about 32,000 distinct CDR3 sequences, approximately 60% being singletons. CDR1 and CDR2 from the germline V gene are SQVTM and ANQGSEA. This CDR3 has 14 amino acids. This clonotype is a singleton in its sample. Its antigen is unidentified. At one end the junction does not follow the germline gene, possibly because of a read error.

This sequence was found in a male donor with glioblastoma. What was sequenced was brain tumor tissue. This chain links TRBV29-1 with TRBJ2-3; tentative D call: TRBD2 (6 bases). The CDR3 sequence is CSVEKRLGSDTQYF. CDR3 DNA: TGCAGCGTTGAAAAGAGACTAGGGTCAGATACACAGTATTTT.